The clone carrying this TCR beta chain showed up just once. Germline V lookup: CDR1 MGHRA, CDR2 YSYEKL. Trimming took 0 bases from V and 4 from J, leaving 24 bases between them. CDR3 length: 20 residues. The data belong to a study of blood T cell repertoires in COVID-19. Produced via immunoSEQ multiplex PCR; TCRdb's table is partial and in-frame only. The sample shows about 70,000 clones, 80% to 90% of them seen only once. The sample comprised peripheral blood. The V and J genes are TRBV4-1 and TRBJ2-2; tentative D call: TRBD2 (5 bases). This clonotype was obtained from a man aged 50 to 60 with acute or convalescent COVID-19. CDR3 loop: CASSQEIWLAITKLTGELFF. DNA of the CDR3: TGCGCCAGCAGCCAAGAAATATGGCTAGCCATAACAAAACTCACCGGGGAGCTGTTTTTT.